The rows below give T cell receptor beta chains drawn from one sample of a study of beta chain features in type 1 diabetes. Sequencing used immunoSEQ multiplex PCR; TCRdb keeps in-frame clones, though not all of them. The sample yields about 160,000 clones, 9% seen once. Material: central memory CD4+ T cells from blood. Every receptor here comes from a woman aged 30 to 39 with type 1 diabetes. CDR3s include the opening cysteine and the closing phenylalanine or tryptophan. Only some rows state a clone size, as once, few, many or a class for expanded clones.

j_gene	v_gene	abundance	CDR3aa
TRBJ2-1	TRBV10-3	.	CATTHRTLRNEQFF
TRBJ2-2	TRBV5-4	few	CASRRTGTSGYGELFF
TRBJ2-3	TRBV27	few	CASSLRGMGTRDTQYF
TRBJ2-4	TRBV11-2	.	CASIVAKNIQYF
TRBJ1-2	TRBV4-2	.	CASSQDQGVESYGYTF
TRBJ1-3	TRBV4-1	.	CASSQETDTSGNTIYF
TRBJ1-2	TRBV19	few	CASKSTGNYGYTF
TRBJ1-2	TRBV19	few	CASSVQGTNYGYTF
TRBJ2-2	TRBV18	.	CASSPQYRTENTGELFF
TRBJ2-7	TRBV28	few	CASSSIRDYGSHEQYF
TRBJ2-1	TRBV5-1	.	CASRPTSSLYNEQFF
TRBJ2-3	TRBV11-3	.	CASSLGQTDTQYF
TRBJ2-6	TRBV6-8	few	CASSYGRTALSGANVLTF
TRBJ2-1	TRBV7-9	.	CASNQLAGGYNEQFF
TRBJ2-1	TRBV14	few	CASSQASGYNEQFF
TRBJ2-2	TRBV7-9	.	CASSQAGGNTGELFF
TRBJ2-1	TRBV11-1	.	CASSLERGGYNEQFF
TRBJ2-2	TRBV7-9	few	CASSWTDFGGELFF
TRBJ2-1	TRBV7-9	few	CASSLAGTGGEQFF
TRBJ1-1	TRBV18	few	CASSPIRGKGANTEAFF
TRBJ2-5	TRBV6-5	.	CASSTLQREETQYF